The rows below give T cell receptor beta chains drawn from one sample of a study of PD-1 blockade in classical Hodgkin lymphoma. Here immunoSEQ multiplex PCR was the method, and the copy in TCRdb shows in-frame clones only, minus some. The profile shows tens of thousands of clones, approximately 72% of them singletons. This sample comprised peripheral blood mononuclear cells (PBMCs), obtained before the fourth cycle of nivolumab. Every receptor here comes from a human donor with classical Hodgkin lymphoma. CDR3s include the opening cysteine and the closing phenylalanine or tryptophan. Each record gives: V gene, CDR3 protein.

v_call: TRBV19
cdr3_aa: CASRNTVVANEQFF

v_call: TRBV9
cdr3_aa: CASSPRGTSGRADTQYF

v_call: TRBV28
cdr3_aa: CASSPGQDRQQYF

v_call: TRBV4-1
cdr3_aa: CASSQDTYGGNTEAFF

v_call: TRBV11-3
cdr3_aa: CASSLKGRIYGYTF

v_call: TRBV7-2
cdr3_aa: CASSYLGTASVYGYTF

v_call: TRBV27
cdr3_aa: CASSSLLEDTQYF

v_call: TRBV28
cdr3_aa: CASSGLVGDEQFF

v_call: TRBV6-5
cdr3_aa: CASKPGLSTDTQYF

v_call: TRBV2
cdr3_aa: CASTRGDYGYTF

v_call: TRBV18
cdr3_aa: CASSPLGETQYF

v_call: TRBV7-9
cdr3_aa: CASSDWTSRSEQYF

v_call: TRBV19
cdr3_aa: CASSPVWDRVGNEQFF

v_call: TRBV6-5
cdr3_aa: CASRRGFQGANVLTF